This T cell receptor (beta chain) was retrieved from a study of shared clonotypes between healthy human individuals. The data were produced by immunoSEQ multiplex PCR, yet TCRdb's version contains in-frame clones alone and is incomplete. The sample shows under 130,000 clones, approximately 65% of them seen only once. The V gene's germline CDR1 is LNHNV and CDR2 YYDKDF (reference sequence). V lost 0 bases, J lost 0 bases, and 14 bases lay in between. This CDR3 is built from 17 residues. The rearrangement joins TRBV15 to TRBJ2-5, with D possibly being TRBD2 (7 bases). This clonotype was obtained from a woman aged 25-40 years in good health. Sequencing was done on a sample of memory CD8+ T cells sorted from blood. Subset described: CD45RO+ cells pooled with CCR7-negative TemRA cells. CDR3 bases: TGTGCCACCAGCAGAGATCGGTGGGGGGGCCACCAAGAGACCCAGTACTTC. Translation: CATSRDRWGGHQETQYF.